The 19 T cell receptor beta chains presented below share a single source sample, sequenced in a study of OX40 agonist ivuxolimab in advanced cancers. Libraries were prepared by immunoSEQ multiplex PCR; TCRdb keeps only in-frame clonotypes and omits some of them. Among around 78,000 clones listed, 85% to 90% were seen once. Specimen: CD4+ or CD8+ T cells sorted from blood, collected in a trial of the OX40 agonist ivuxolimab. These receptors originate from an adult with an advanced solid tumor such as melanoma, head and neck, liver or kidney cancer.

The CDR3 sequence: CATSRETGRDGYTF. The CDR3 bases are TGTGCCACCAGCAGAGAGACAGGGAGGGATGGCTACACCTTC. The chain employs TRBV15 and TRBJ1-2; 7 bases are a match to TRBD1. The CDR3 is 14 amino acids. Per the germline V gene, CDR1 is LNHNV and CDR2 is YYDKDF (reference sequence). V shed 0 bases and J 6 bases; nucleotides not matched to a gene: 4.

The chain recombines TRBV5-1 with TRBJ2-5; D gene unclear. This CDR3 has 14 residues. From germline, CDR1 is SGHRS and CDR2 YFSETQ. V was shortened by 0 bases and J by 5 bases, with 11 bases between the two germline ends. The CDR3 spells CASSLEGGWETQYF. In DNA form, the CDR3 reads TGCGCCAGCAGCTTGGAGGGCGGTTGGGAGACCCAGTACTTC. Full variable domain (remainder filled in from reference TRBV5-1 and TRBJ2-5): KAGVTQTPRYLIKTRGQQVTLSCSPISGHRSVSWYQQTPGQGLQFLFEYFSETQRNKGNFPGRFSGRQFSNSRSEMNVSTLELGDSALYLCASSLEGGWETQYFGPGTRLLVL.

This clone was detected only once. This chain links TRBV27 with TRBJ2-2; D may be TRBD2 (6 bases). V lost 6 bases and J 2 bases, leaving 16 bases between the germline ends. CDR3 length: 16 residues. From germline, CDR1 is MNHEY and CDR2 SMNVEV (reference sequence). The CDR3 loop is CASSRAGTHNTGELFF. DNA of the CDR3: TGTGCCAGCAGCAGGGCCGGGACTCACAACACCGGGGAGCTGTTTTTT.

The chain has TRBV28 and TRBJ1-5, with D uncertain. Germline CDR1 is MDHEN and CDR2 is SYDVKM. CDR3 length: 16 residues. With 6 bases removed from V and 0 bases from J, the gap between germline ends came to 15 bases. The CDR3 loop is CASSGNGLGSNQPQHF. The CDR3 DNA is TGTGCCAGCAGCGGAAACGGGTTGGGTAGCAATCAGCCCCAGCATTTT.

The V call is TRBV9, the J call TRBJ1-2, with D uncertain. V was shortened by 3 bases and J by 2 bases, with 11 bases between the two germline ends. The CDR3 runs 14 residues. Germline CDR1 and CDR2: SGDLS and YYNGEE. This CDR3 is CASSGIVGNYGYTF. The CDR3 nucleotides read TGTGCCAGCAGCGGAATCGTGGGGAACTATGGCTACACCTTC.

This chain links TRBV6-5 with TRBJ2-7, with 9 bases fitting TRBD1. Germline V gene data show CDR1 as MNHEY and CDR2 as SVGAGI. CDR3 length: 16 amino acids. With V trimmed by 2 bases and J by 2 bases, 7 bases remained unmatched. The CDR3 DNA is TGTGCCAGCAGTTACGGGGGACAGGGAAACCCCTACGAGCAGTACTTC. It codes for CASSYGGQGNPYEQYF.

V usage is TRBV5-4 and J usage is TRBJ2-5; 9 bases map to TRBD2. The CDR3 runs to 15 residues. CDR1 and CDR2 (germline): SGHNT, YYREEE (reference sequence). V shed 4 bases and J 0 bases; nucleotides not matched to a gene: 4. In nucleotides, the CDR3 is TGTGCCAGCAGCACCCCTAGCGGGAACCAAGAGACCCAGTACTTC. Protein sequence: CASSTPSGNQETQYF. Together with reference TRBV5-4 and TRBJ2-5, the CDR3 gives the full variable domain: ETGVTQSPTHLIKTRGQQVTLRCSSQSGHNTVSWYQQALGQGPQFIFQYYREEENGRGNFPPRFSGLQFPNYSSELNVNALELDDSALYLCASSTPSGNQETQYFGPGTRLLVL.

The V call is TRBV28, the J call TRBJ2-3, with 14 nucleotides matching TRBD2. The CDR3 is made up of 18 amino acids. The V gene end was trimmed by 3 bases and the J gene end by 1 base; junction bases not matched to a gene: 6. Germline assignment: CDR1 MDHEN and CDR2 SYDVKM. CDR3 protein: CASSFLGLAGEGTDTQYF. In nucleotides, the CDR3 is TGTGCCAGCAGTTTTTTGGGACTAGCGGGAGAGGGCACAGATACGCAGTATTTT.

This clone was detected a few times. V gene TRBV19 combines with J gene TRBJ1-1; D ambiguous. CDR1 and CDR2 from the germline V gene are LNHDA and SQIVND (reference sequence). V dropped 5 bases and J dropped 5 bases, with 15 bases sitting between them. This CDR3 has 14 amino acids. CDR3 nucleotides: TGTGCCAGTAGTGGAGGACTCTCGGGGACTGAAGCTTTCTTT. Its protein is CASSGGLSGTEAFF.

In this sample, this clone turned up once. This chain joins TRBV10-1 and TRBJ1-2; D remains ambiguous. Trimming cost V 6 bases and J 8 bases, with 10 bases left between them. The CDR3 has 11 amino acids. Germline CDR1 and CDR2: WNHNN and SYGVQD (reference sequence). This CDR3 is CASRGHGGYTF. CDR3 DNA: TGCGCCAGCAGGGGTCATGGCGGCTACACCTTC.

The chain combines TRBV7-3 with TRBJ2-2, with D perhaps given as TRBD1 or TRBD2 (5 bases each). Trimming took off 4 bases at V and 5 bases at J, with 5 bases between the two ends. Germline-derived CDR1 and CDR2 are SGHTA and FQGTGA. The CDR3 runs 12 residues. The CDR3 DNA reads TGTGCCAGCAGCTGGGGGACCGGGGAGCTGTTTTTT. Protein sequence: CASSWGTGELFF.

This chain joins TRBV4-2 and TRBJ1-5, with TRBD1 identical over 8 bases. The V gene end was trimmed by 1 base and the J gene end by 4 bases; junction bases not matched to a gene: 6. Germline-derived CDR1 and CDR2 are LGHNA and YNFKEQ. The CDR3 totals 16 residues. DNA for the CDR3: TGTGCCAGCAGCCAAGTGGGACAGGCGAAAAATCAGCCCCAGCATTTT. Amino acids: CASSQVGQAKNQPQHF.

The genes are TRBV4-2 and TRBJ2-7; 10 positions agree with TRBD2. There are 16 residues in the CDR3. J lost 2 bases, V lost 1 base, and 5 bases had no gene match. Germline V lookup: CDR1 LGHNA, CDR2 YNFKEQ. The chain's CDR3 is CASSQGLAGETYEQYF. The CDR3 DNA reads as TGTGCCAGCAGCCAAGGTCTAGCGGGGGAAACCTACGAGCAGTACTTC.

The V call is TRBV28, the J call TRBJ1-6; D unclear. The CDR3 is made up of 13 amino acids. V was pared by 6 bases and J by 7 bases, with 10 bases between. In germline, CDR1 is MDHEN, CDR2 SYDVKM. The chain's CDR3 is CASSQRVNSPLHF. The CDR3 DNA sequence: TGTGCCAGCAGCCAGAGAGTGAATTCACCCCTCCACTTT.

The chain carries TRBV11-3 and TRBJ1-1; 7 bases are shared with TRBD1. Germline V gene data show CDR1 as SGHNT and CDR2 as YENEEA. The V gene end was trimmed by 5 bases and the J gene end by 5 bases; junction bases not matched to a gene: 5. The CDR3 contains 13 residues. CDR3 loop: CASSQQGRTEAFF. The DNA for the CDR3 is TGTGCCAGCAGCCAACAGGGGAGGACTGAAGCTTTCTTT.

The J gene is TRBJ2-1, the V gene TRBV6-1; 8 positions agree with TRBD2. The CDR3 contains 15 residues. The V gene's germline CDR1 is MNHNS and CDR2 SASEGT. The V and J ends lost 7 bases and 7 bases, in that order; junction bases with no gene match: 12. The CDR3 coding sequence is TGTGCCAGCACCCCTGGACTTCGCGGGGGGAATGAGCAGTTCTTC. As protein: CASTPGLRGGNEQFF.

This CDR3 reads CSGATGFTEAFF. CDR3 nucleotides: TGCAGCGGCGCGACAGGGTTTACTGAAGCTTTCTTT. The chain is built from TRBV29-1 and TRBJ1-1; 7 positions match TRBD1. Germline V gives CDR1 SQVTM, CDR2 ANQGSEA. The CDR3 extends over 12 amino acids. V was clipped by 7 bases and J by 5 bases; unmatched bases: 7.

The rearrangement links TRBV7-8 to TRBJ1-2, with 8 bases that match TRBD1. The CDR3 covers 17 residues. CDR1 is SGHVS and CDR2 is FQNEAQ in the germline V gene. The V segment lost 5 bases and the J segment 1 base; nucleotides outside the gene matches: 12. CDR3: CASSLSRDRKNNYGYTF. CDR3 bases: TGTGCCAGCAGCCTATCCCGGGACAGGAAGAATAACTATGGCTACACCTTC.

V usage is TRBV7-9 and J usage is TRBJ2-5, with TRBD2 matching 11 bases. The CDR3 loop spans 16 amino acids. V dropped 4 bases and J dropped 2; count of bases not matched to a gene: 6. CDR1 is SEHNR, CDR2 FQNEAQ, per germline (reference sequence). CDR3 DNA: TGTGCCAGCAGCTCGGGGACTAGCGGACCTCAAGAGACCCAGTACTTC. Its protein is CASSSGTSGPQETQYF.